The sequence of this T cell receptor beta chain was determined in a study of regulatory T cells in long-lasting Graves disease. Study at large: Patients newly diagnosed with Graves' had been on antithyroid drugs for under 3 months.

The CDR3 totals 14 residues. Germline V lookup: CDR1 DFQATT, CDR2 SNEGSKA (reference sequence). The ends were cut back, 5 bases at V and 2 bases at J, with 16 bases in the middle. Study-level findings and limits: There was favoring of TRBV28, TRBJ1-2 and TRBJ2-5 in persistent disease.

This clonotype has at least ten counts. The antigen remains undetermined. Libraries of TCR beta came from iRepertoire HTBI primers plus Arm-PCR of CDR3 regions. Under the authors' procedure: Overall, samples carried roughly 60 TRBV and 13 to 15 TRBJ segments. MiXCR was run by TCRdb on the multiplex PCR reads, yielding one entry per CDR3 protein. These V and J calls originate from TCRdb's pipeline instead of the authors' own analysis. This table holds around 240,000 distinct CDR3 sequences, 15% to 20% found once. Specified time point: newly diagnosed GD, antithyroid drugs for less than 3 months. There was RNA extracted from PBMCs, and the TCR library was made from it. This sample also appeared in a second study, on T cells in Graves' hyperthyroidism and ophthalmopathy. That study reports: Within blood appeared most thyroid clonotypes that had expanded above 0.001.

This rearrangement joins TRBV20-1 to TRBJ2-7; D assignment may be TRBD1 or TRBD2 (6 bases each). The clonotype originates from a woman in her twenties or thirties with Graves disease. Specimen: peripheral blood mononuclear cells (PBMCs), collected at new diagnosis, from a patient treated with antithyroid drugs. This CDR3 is CSAPTRGEPYEQYF. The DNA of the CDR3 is TGCAGTGCTCCGACGAGGGGGGAACCCTACGAGCAGTACTTC.